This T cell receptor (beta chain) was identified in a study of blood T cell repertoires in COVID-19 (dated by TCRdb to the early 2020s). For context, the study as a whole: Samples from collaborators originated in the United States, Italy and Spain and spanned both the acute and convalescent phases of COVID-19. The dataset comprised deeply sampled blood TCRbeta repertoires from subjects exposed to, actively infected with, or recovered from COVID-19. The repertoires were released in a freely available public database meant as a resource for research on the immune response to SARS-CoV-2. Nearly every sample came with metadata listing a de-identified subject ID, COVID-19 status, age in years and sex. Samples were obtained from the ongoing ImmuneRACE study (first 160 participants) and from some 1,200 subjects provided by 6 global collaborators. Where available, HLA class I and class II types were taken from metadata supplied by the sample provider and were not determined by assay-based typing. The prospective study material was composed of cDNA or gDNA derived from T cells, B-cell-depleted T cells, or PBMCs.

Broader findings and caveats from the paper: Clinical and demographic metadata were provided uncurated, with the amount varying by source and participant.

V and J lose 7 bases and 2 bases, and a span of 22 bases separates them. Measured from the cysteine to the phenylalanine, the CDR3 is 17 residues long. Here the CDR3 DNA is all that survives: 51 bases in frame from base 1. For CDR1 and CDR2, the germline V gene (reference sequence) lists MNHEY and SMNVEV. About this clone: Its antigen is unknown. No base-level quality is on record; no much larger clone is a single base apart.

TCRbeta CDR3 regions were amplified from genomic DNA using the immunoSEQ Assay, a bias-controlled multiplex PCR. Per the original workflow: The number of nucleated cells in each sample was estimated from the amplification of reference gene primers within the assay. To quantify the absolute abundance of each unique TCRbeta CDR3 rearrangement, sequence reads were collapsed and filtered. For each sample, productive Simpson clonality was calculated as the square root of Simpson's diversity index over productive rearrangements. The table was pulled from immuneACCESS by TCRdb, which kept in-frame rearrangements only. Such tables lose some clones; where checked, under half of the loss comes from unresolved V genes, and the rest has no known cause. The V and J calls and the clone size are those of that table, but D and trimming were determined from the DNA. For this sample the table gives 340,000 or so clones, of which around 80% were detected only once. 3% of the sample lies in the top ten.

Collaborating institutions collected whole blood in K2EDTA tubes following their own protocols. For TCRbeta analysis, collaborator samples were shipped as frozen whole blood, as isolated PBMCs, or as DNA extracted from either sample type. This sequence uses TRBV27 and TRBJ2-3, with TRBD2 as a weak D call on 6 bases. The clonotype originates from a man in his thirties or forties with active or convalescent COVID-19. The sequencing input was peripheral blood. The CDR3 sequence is CASKTLGRTTTTDTQYF. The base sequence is TGTGCCAGCAAAACCCTTGGGAGGACTACTACCACAGATACGCAGTATTTT.